This TCR beta chain was obtained from a study of T cells in narcolepsy (dated 2018 in TCRdb). Notes on the research overall: Healthy control donors were enrolled in the study alongside patients who had narcolepsy type 1 or type 2 (NT1, NT2). To look for autoreactive T cells in narcolepsy patients that target self-antigens of hypocretin neurons (hypocretin, TRIB2), the study used TCR Vbeta sequencing to follow clonotypes in blood and CSF. On the study overall, not on this receptor specifically: Autoreactive clonotypes were reported to be detected serially in the blood of the same patients and of different patients, but not in the blood of healthy controls. Plots comparing CSF and blood CD4+ T cell clonotypes from the same patient highlighted HCRT-specific and TRIB2-specific autoreactive clonotypes. Numbers of sequenced blood memory CD4+ clonotypes were comparable, averaging around 42,000 in patients and around 30,000 in controls. Some blood memory CD4+ repertoires from patients and controls contained no sequences matching autoreactive T cell clones.

The CDR3 numbers 15 residues from cysteine through phenylalanine. Solely the CDR3 DNA is kept, with 45 bases framed from the first base. The germline V end is reduced by 6 bases and the J end by 4 bases; junction bases left unmatched: 7. CDR1 and CDR2, looked up from the germline V gene (reference sequence), are PRHDT and FYEKMQ. The receptor library was made with the immunoSEQ multiplex PCR assay. TCRdb mirrors the immuneACCESS table, restricted to in-frame sequences. Some clones are absent from its copies; in checked studies, under half trace to an unresolved V gene, and the reason for the others is unknown. The sample includes tens of thousands of clones, with approximately 90% observed a single time. Roughly 0.8% of the sample goes to the ten largest clones. This clone has more than one count but fewer than ten. The clone's antigen remains unknown. Base-call qualities are not available, and no considerably larger clone is one nucleotide away.

Memory CD4+ T cells were sorted ex vivo from peripheral blood of narcolepsy patients and healthy controls for TCR Vbeta sequencing. Sequencing input: CD45RA- memory CD4+ T cells from PBMCs. In the paper's terms, the cell subset or site label means: memory T cells sorted ex vivo from peripheral blood. This clonotype originated in a human donor with narcolepsy. The rearrangement combines TRBV13 with TRBJ2-1, and 9 junction bases match TRBD1. CDR3 loop: CASSSGTGQYNEQFF. The DNA sequence follows: TGTGCCAGCAGTTCGGGGACAGGGCAATACAATGAGCAGTTCTTC. The entire variable domain, with the stretches around the CDR3 drawn from the reference TRBV13 and TRBJ2-1 proteins, is AAGVIQSPRHLIKEKRETATLKCYPIPRHDTVYWYQQGPGQDPQFLISFYEKMQSDKGSIPDRFSAQQFSDYHSELNMSSLELGDSALYFCASSSGTGQYNEQFFGPGTRLTVL.